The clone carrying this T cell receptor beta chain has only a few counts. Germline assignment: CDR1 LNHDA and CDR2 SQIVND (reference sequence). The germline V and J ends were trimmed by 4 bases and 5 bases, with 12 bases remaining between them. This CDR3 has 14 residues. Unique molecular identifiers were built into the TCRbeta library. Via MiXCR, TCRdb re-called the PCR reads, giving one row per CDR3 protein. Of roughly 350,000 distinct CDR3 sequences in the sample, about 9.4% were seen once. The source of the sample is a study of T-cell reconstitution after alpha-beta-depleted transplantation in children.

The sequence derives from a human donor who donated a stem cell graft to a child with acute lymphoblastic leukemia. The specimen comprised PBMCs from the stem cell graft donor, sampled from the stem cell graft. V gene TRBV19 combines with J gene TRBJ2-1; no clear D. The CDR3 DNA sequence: TGTGCCAGTAGTAAGGCGGCTTTCGACAATGAGCAGTTCTTC. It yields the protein CASSKAAFDNEQFF.